The 2 T cell receptor beta chains given below trace back to one sample, sequenced in a study of blood T cell repertoires in COVID-19. Repertoires were generated with immunoSEQ multiplex PCR, while TCRdb's copy carries only in-frame clones and drops some. This table has some 390,000 clones, around 91% appearing once. Sequenced sample: peripheral blood. Receptors originate from a woman aged 40 to 50 with COVID-19, enrolled during active disease.

This clone was observed once. The chain recombines TRBV12-3 or TRBV12-4 with TRBJ1-1; D may be TRBD1 (5 bases). The germline V and J ends were trimmed by 4 bases and 10 bases, with 10 bases remaining between them. This CDR3 has 11 amino acids. CDR3 protein: CASSWGVGAFF. The CDR3 region has the DNA TGTGCCAGCAGTTGGGGGGTTGGAGCTTTCTTT.

The sample holds one count of this clone. The rearrangement links TRBV2 to TRBJ2-7; the D gene is possibly TRBD2 (5 bases). Germline loops: CDR1 SNHLY, CDR2 FYNNEI. The CDR3 length is 14 residues. Deletions cut 4 bases from V and 2 bases from J, with 12 bases between. In nucleotides, the CDR3 is TGTGCCAGCAGTGTTGGACTTTTCACCTACGAGCAGTACTTC. This sequence encodes CASSVGLFTYEQYF.